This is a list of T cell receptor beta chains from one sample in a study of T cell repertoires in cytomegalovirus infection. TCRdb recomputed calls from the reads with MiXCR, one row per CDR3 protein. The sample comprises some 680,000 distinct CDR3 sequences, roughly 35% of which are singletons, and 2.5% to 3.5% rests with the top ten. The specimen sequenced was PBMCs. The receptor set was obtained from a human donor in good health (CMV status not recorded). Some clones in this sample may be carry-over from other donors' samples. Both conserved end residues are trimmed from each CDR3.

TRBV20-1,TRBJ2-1,SARPGLAGEQF
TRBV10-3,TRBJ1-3,AISDTGAGNTIY
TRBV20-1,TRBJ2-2,SARDPVTGATGELF
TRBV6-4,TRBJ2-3,ASSEGTSGTDTQY
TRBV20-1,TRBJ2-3,SAGDGTQY
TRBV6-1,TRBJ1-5,ASSEFRQGGNQPQH
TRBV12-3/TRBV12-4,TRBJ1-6,ASSLYNNSPLH
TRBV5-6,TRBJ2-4,ASSEGPTDIQY
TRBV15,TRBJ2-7,ATSRGQGGAGEQY
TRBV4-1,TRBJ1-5,ASSQELAAAQPQH
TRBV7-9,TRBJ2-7,ASSITTGTDFYEQY
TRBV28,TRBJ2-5,ARKWGAPGTQY
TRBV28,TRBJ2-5,ASSVSLERPQETQY
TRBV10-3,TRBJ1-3,AISESYTIY
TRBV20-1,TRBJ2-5,SAIARLQETQY
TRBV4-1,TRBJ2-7,ASSQKKGTGTGSYEQY
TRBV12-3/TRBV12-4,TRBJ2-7,ASSYRGGGYEQY
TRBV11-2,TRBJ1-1,ASSLWRDSGEAF
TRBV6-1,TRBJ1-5,ASSSTVYSNQPQH
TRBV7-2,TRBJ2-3,ASTAGPAGGPGDTQY
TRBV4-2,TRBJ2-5,ASSQDGQPQETQY
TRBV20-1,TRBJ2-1,SARSGGAYNEQF
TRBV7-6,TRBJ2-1,ASSAERTSGSEEQF
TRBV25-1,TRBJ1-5,ASSEYRSDQPQH
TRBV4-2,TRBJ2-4,ASSQGSPPGLAGDIQY
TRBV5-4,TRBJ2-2,ASSLRALANTGELF
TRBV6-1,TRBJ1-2,ASSEVNRRDGYT